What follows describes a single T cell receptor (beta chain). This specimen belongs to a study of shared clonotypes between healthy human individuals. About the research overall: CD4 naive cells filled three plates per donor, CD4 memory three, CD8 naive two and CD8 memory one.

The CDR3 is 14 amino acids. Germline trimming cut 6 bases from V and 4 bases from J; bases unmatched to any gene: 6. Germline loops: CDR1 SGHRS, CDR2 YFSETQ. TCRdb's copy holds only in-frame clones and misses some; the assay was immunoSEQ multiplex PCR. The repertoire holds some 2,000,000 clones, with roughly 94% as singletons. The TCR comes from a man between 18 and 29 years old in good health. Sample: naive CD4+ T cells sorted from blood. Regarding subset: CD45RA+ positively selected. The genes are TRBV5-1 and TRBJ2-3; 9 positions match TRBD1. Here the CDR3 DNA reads TGCGCCAGCATGACAGGGGGGAATCCAGATACGCAGTATTTT. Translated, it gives CASMTGGNPDTQYF.